Below are 18 T cell receptor beta chains sequenced from a single sample in a study of cytomegalovirus exposure and HLA in healthy donors. Amplification used 60 Vbeta primers and 13 Jbeta primers. Profiled with immunoSEQ multiplex PCR; TCRdb holds only in-frame clones, not every one. This table holds 80,000 to 100,000 clones, around 83% found once. Material for sequencing was PBMCs. The receptors were gathered from a female donor in good health and CMV-seropositive.

This chain connects TRBV5-1 to TRBJ2-1; TRBD2 matches at 11 bases. CDR1 SGHRS and CDR2 YFSETQ come from the germline V gene. The CDR3 runs to 14 residues. The junction had 9 bases not matched to a gene; V was cut back by 8 bases and J by 8 bases. The CDR3 DNA follows: TGCGCCAGTAAATTTAGCGGGGGGGCGGATGAGCAGTTCTTC. Encoded protein: CASKFSGGADEQFF.

The rearrangement joins TRBV25-1 to TRBJ1-6; 9 positions agree with TRBD1. CDR1 is MGHDK and CDR2 is SYGVNS in the germline V gene. V shed 5 bases, J shed 8 bases, and the junction held 7 bases outside the gene matches. This CDR3 has 15 residues. CDR3 DNA sequence: TGTGCCAGCAGTCCAACGGACAGGGGAGATTCACCCCTCCACTTT. Residues: CASSPTDRGDSPLHF.

CDR3 amino acids: CASSPSTSGGGEQFF. CDR3 coding DNA: TGTGCCAGCTCACCATCGACTAGCGGGGGAGGGGAGCAGTTCTTC. The V gene is TRBV18, the J gene TRBJ2-1; 12 bases match TRBD2. CDR1 and CDR2 from the germline V gene are KGHSH and LQKENI. V was pared by 2 bases and J by 10 bases, with 6 bases of the junction left unmatched. The CDR3 extends over 15 amino acids.

V gene TRBV7-2 combines with J gene TRBJ2-7, with 10 bases lining up with TRBD1. The germline V gene encodes CDR1 SGHTA and CDR2 FQGNSA. The CDR3 is 16 amino acids. The junction had 9 bases not matched to a gene; V was cut back by 1 base and J by 6 bases. CDR3 region: CASSLVGGTGVSEQYF. The CDR3 coding sequence is TGTGCCAGCAGCTTAGTAGGAGGGACAGGGGTTAGCGAGCAGTACTTC.

This clone was observed a single time. The chain uses TRBV19 and TRBJ1-5; D perhaps matches TRBD1 (5 bases). Trimming pared 4 bases from V and 11 bases from J, leaving 18 bases between. Germline V gene sequence: CDR1 LNHDA, CDR2 SQIVND (reference sequence). The CDR3 contains 14 residues. The DNA of the CDR3 is TGTGCCAGTAGTAACTACGGACGTCTACAGGCCCAGCATTTT. Encoded protein: CASSNYGRLQAQHF.

The chain carries TRBV25-1 and TRBJ1-2; 8 bases map to TRBD1. The junction had 2 bases not matched to a gene; V was cut back by 0 bases and J by 2 bases. This CDR3 spans 15 amino acids. The germline CDR1 and CDR2 sequences are MGHDK and SYGVNS. The CDR3 loop is CASSEYRQGNYGYTF. The CDR3 bases are TGTGCCAGCAGTGAATATAGACAGGGGAACTATGGCTACACCTTC.

The V and J genes are TRBV7-9 and TRBJ1-2; D is undetermined. V shed 2 bases and J shed 8 bases, with 9 bases lying between them. The CDR3 sequence is 12 residues long. Germline-derived CDR1 and CDR2 are SEHNR and FQNEAQ (reference sequence). CDR3 sequence reads: CASSLFDSGYTF. Written as DNA, the CDR3 is TGTGCCAGCAGCTTATTCGACTCAGGCTACACCTTC. Together with reference TRBV7-9 and TRBJ1-2, the CDR3 gives the full variable domain: DTGVSQNPRHKITKRGQNVTFRCDPISEHNRLYWYRQTLGQGPEFLTYFQNEAQLEKSRLLSDRFSAERPKGSFSTLEIQRTEQGDSAMYLCASSLFDSGYTFGSGTRLTVV.

The J gene is TRBJ2-1, the V gene TRBV10-1; possibly TRBD1 for D (6 bases). CDR1 and CDR2 (germline): WNHNN, SYGVQD (reference sequence). Trimming shortened V by 4 bases and J by 4 bases, and 17 bases separated the two germline ends. The CDR3 has 16 amino acids. The CDR3 DNA follows: TGCGCCAGCAGTGGATCTGGGGGCATTGAGTACAATGAGCAGTTCTTC. Protein product: CASSGSGGIEYNEQFF.

This rearrangement joins TRBV10-2 to TRBJ1-6; the match to TRBD1 covers 8 bases. Germline CDR1 WSHSY, CDR2 SAAADI. Unmatched junction bases numbered 3, after V lost 0 bases and J lost 5 bases. The CDR3 is 16 amino acids. The CDR3 DNA sequence: TGCGCCAGCAGTGAGTCGCAGGGGGCTAATAATTCACCCCTCCACTTT. This gives the protein CASSESQGANNSPLHF.

V gene TRBV6-5 combines with J gene TRBJ2-1; 7 bases match TRBD2. The V gene's germline CDR1 is MNHEY and CDR2 SVGAGI. V shed 0 bases and J 0 bases; nucleotides not matched to a gene: 2. The CDR3 totals 16 residues. The chain's CDR3 is CASSYSGGSSYNEQFF. CDR3 sequence (DNA): TGTGCCAGCAGTTACTCGGGGGGGAGCTCCTACAATGAGCAGTTCTTC.

The rearrangement uses TRBV6-5 and TRBJ2-7, with a possible D match to TRBD1 (5 bases). Germline V gene lookup returns CDR1 MNHEY and CDR2 SVGAGI. The V gene lost 5 bases and the J gene lost 2 bases, with 7 bases spanning the gap. The CDR3 is made up of 12 amino acids. This CDR3 is CASSQGTYEQYF. CDR3 nucleotides: TGTGCCAGCAGTCAGGGTACCTACGAGCAGTACTTC.

V and J are TRBV30 and TRBJ2-5; D ambiguous. The germline V gene encodes CDR1 GTSNPN and CDR2 SVGIG (reference sequence). Trimming removed 1 base at V and 1 base at J, with 7 bases between. The CDR3 is 13 residues long. The CDR3 loop reads CAWSGSFQETQYF. The CDR3 nucleotides are TGTGCCTGGAGTGGTTCTTTCCAAGAGACCCAGTACTTC.

The chain employs TRBV28 and TRBJ2-7, with 13 bases matching TRBD2. The CDR3 loop spans 16 amino acids. Germline-derived CDR1 and CDR2 are MDHEN and SYDVKM. J lost 1 base, V lost 6 bases, and 6 bases had no gene match. The CDR3 sequence is CASSQGGLAGSYEQYF. CDR3 nucleotides: TGTGCCAGCAGCCAAGGGGGACTAGCGGGGTCCTACGAGCAGTACTTC.

This chain connects TRBV28 to TRBJ1-1, with 9 bases lining up with TRBD1. The V segment lost 5 bases and the J segment 1 base; nucleotides outside the gene matches: 8. Per germline, CDR1 MDHEN and CDR2 SYDVKM. The CDR3 spans 16 residues. In DNA, the CDR3 is TGTGCCAGCAGTCCCCCCGGGACAGGGCCGAACACTGAAGCTTTCTTT. Translating gives CASSPPGTGPNTEAFF.

V is TRBV10-1 and J is TRBJ2-1, with D perhaps matching TRBD2 (6 bases). Germline V lookup: CDR1 WNHNN, CDR2 SYGVQD (reference sequence). The CDR3 spans 16 residues. V was trimmed by 2 bases and J by 9 bases, leaving 20 bases between them. The CDR3 protein is CASSEKLAGPSGEQFF. CDR3 coding DNA: TGCGCCAGCAGTGAGAAGTTGGCGGGGCCTTCGGGTGAGCAGTTCTTC.

The CDR3: CASSLENRGSYNEQFF. CDR3 DNA: TGCGCCAGCAGCTTGGAGAATAGGGGGTCCTACAATGAGCAGTTCTTC. The chain has TRBV5-1 and TRBJ2-1; a weak D match, TRBD1 (6 bases). This CDR3 region has 16 residues. The germline CDR1 and CDR2 sequences are SGHRS and YFSETQ. With 0 bases removed from V and 1 base from J, the gap between germline ends came to 11 bases. Full variable domain (missing parts from reference TRBV5-1 and TRBJ2-1): KAGVTQTPRYLIKTRGQQVTLSCSPISGHRSVSWYQQTPGQGLQFLFEYFSETQRNKGNFPGRFSGRQFSNSRSEMNVSTLELGDSALYLCASSLENRGSYNEQFFGPGTRLTVL.

Only one count was recorded for this clone. The rearrangement links TRBV30 to TRBJ1-1; D may be TRBD1 (6 bases). Looked up from germline, CDR1 is GTSNPN and CDR2 is SVGIG (reference sequence). This CDR3 comprises 13 residues. Trimming removed 2 bases at V and 10 bases at J, with 17 bases between. Written as DNA, the CDR3 is TGTGCCTGGAGTTTCGACAGGCGGGTTGGAGCTTTCTTT. It codes for CAWSFDRRVGAFF. The variable domain in full, completed from reference TRBV30 and TRBJ1-1, reads SQTIHQWPATLVQPVGSPLSLECTVEGTSNPNLYWYRQAAGRGLQLLFYSVGIGQISSEVPQNLSASRPQDRQFILSSKKLLLSDSGFYLCAWSFDRRVGAFFGQGTRLTVV.

V usage is TRBV2 and J usage is TRBJ2-7, with D maybe TRBD1 (6 bases). V was shortened by 4 bases and J by 3 bases, with 10 bases between the two germline ends. The CDR3 runs to 13 residues. Germline V gives CDR1 SNHLY, CDR2 FYNNEI. In DNA, the CDR3 is TGTGCCAGCAGTGGGACAGCCGTCTACGAGCAGTACTTC. Protein product: CASSGTAVYEQYF.